This T cell receptor beta chain was sequenced during a study of blood T cell repertoires in COVID-19. Here immunoSEQ multiplex PCR was the method, and the copy in TCRdb shows in-frame clones only, minus some. The top ten clones hold under 1.5% of a sample with about 62,000 clones, 75% to 90% of them seen once. Trimming cost V 3 bases and J 4 bases, with 12 bases left between them. The germline CDR1 and CDR2 sequences are LNHNV and YYDKDF (reference sequence). The CDR3 runs 14 residues. The sequencing sample was made of peripheral blood. The chain combines TRBV15 with TRBJ1-1; maybe TRBD1 (6 bases). The TCR was taken from a woman older than 75 with acute or convalescent COVID-19. CDR3 in amino acids: CATSSGGAGTEAFF. The CDR3 DNA sequence: TGTGCCACCAGCAGTGGGGGGGCGGGCACTGAAGCTTTCTTT. The full variable domain, in which reference TRBV15 and TRBJ1-1 provide the parts outside the CDR3, is DAMVIQNPRYQVTQFGKPVTLSCSQTLNHNVMYWYQQKSSQAPKLLFHYYDKDFNNEADTPDNFQSRRPNTSFCFLDIRSPGLGDTAMYLCATSSGGAGTEAFFGQGTRLTVV.